This TCR beta chain was documented in a study of CD8 T cells in Susac syndrome. This CDR3 is 15 amino acids long. Trimming removed 0 bases from V and 3 bases from J; junction bases left unmatched: 4. Germline CDR1 reads SGHVS; CDR2 reads FNYEAQ. This clonotype was seen only once. Random hexamers primed reverse transcription of about 0.45 to 1 ug RNA. TCRdb fed the immunoSEQ multiplex PCR reads into MiXCR, producing one record per CDR3 protein. The sample records some 400,000 distinct CDR3 sequences, approximately 85% being singletons. V gene TRBV7-6 combines with J gene TRBJ2-7; 8 bases map to TRBD2. The receptor was isolated from a human donor with multiple sclerosis. Source material: CD8+ T cells from PBMCs. The CDR3 region is CASSLASGGDYEQYF. The CDR3 DNA is TGTGCCAGCAGCTTAGCATCGGGGGGGGACTACGAGCAGTACTTC.